Listed below are T cell receptor beta chains from one sample, sequenced in a study of blood T cell repertoires in COVID-19. Sequenced by immunoSEQ multiplex PCR; TCRdb stores in-frame clones only, minus some. This table has 120,000 to 150,000 clones, roughly 90% appearing once. The sample consisted of peripheral blood. Source of these receptors: a human donor in a cohort sampled during active COVID-19. CDR3s include the opening cysteine and the closing phenylalanine or tryptophan. The D gene is left open where the match is weak. A clone size is listed for some rows: how often the clone was seen (once, few, many), or a class if it is expanded.

d_gene,abundance,v_gene,j_gene,CDR3aa,CDR3nt
TRBD1,.,TRBV27,TRBJ2-3,CASRSPGQPTDTQYF,TGTGCCAGTCGTAGCCCGGGACAGCCCACAGATACGCAGTATTTT
.,.,TRBV10-3,TRBJ2-1,CAISTRTFDEQFF,TGTGCCATCAGTACCCGGACTTTCGATGAGCAGTTCTTC
.,.,TRBV3-1/TRBV3-2,TRBJ2-1,CASSQDSNRYNEQFF,TGTGCCAGCAGCCAAGATAGTAACAGATACAATGAGCAGTTCTTC
TRBD2,.,TRBV28,TRBJ2-5,CASSSGLAGVFETQYF,TGTGCCAGCAGTTCCGGACTAGCGGGAGTTTTTGAAACCCAGTACTTC
.,.,TRBV30,TRBJ1-2,CAWRGAPLRGYGYTF,TGTGCCTGGAGGGGAGCTCCCCTCAGAGGCTATGGCTACACCTTC
TRBD1,once,TRBV10-3,TRBJ1-1,CAISPGQAGTEAFF,TGTGCCATCAGCCCCGGACAGGCTGGGACTGAAGCTTTCTTT
TRBD1,.,TRBV7-9,TRBJ1-4,CASSWGQGEGEKLFF,TGTGCCAGCAGCTGGGGACAGGGGGAAGGGGAAAAACTGTTTTTT
.,.,TRBV13,TRBJ1-1,CASSQEGNTEAFF,TGTGCCAGCAGCCAGGAGGGGAACACTGAAGCTTTCTTT
TRBD1,once,TRBV15,TRBJ1-1,CATSRDRTGSNTEAFF,TGTGCCACCAGCAGAGATCGGACAGGGTCGAACACTGAAGCTTTCTTT
TRBD1,.,TRBV30,TRBJ1-1,CAWKPGTEYAFF,TGTGCCTGGAAACCAGGGACAGAATACGCTTTCTTT
.,.,TRBV11-2,TRBJ2-5,CASSFFDSQETQYF,TGTGCCAGCAGCTTCTTTGACAGCCAAGAGACCCAGTACTTC
.,.,TRBV5-1,TRBJ2-7,CASSLGTSAYEQYF,TGCGCCAGCAGCTTGGGTACATCCGCCTACGAGCAGTACTTC
TRBD1,.,TRBV4-3,TRBJ1-2,CASSRGQSLYGYTF,TGCGCCAGCAGCCGGGGACAGTCTCTGTATGGCTACACCTTC
TRBD1,.,TRBV5-6,TRBJ1-6,CASSADRNSPLHF,TGTGCCAGCAGCGCGGACAGGAATTCACCCCTCCACTTT
TRBD1,few,TRBV11-2,TRBJ1-5,CASSLGTGGNQPQHF,TGTGCCAGCAGCTTAGGGACAGGTGGGAATCAGCCCCAGCATTTT
.,few,TRBV10-3,TRBJ1-5,CAISEGAANSNQPQHF,TGTGCCATCAGTGAAGGGGCAGCCAATAGCAATCAGCCCCAGCATTTT
.,.,TRBV30,TRBJ2-7,CAWSGDYEQYF,TGTGCCTGGAGTGGAGACTACGAGCAGTACTTC
TRBD2,.,TRBV6-2/TRBV6-3,TRBJ2-4,CASSWTSGGARNQYF,TGTGCCAGCAGTTGGACTAGCGGGGGGGCTAGGAATCAGTACTTC
TRBD1,.,TRBV4-2,TRBJ1-2,CASSQDGTGRKGYTF,TGTGCCAGCAGCCAAGATGGGACAGGGAGGAAAGGCTACACCTTC
.,few,TRBV3-1/TRBV3-2,TRBJ1-6,CASSLSSYNSPLHF,TGTGCCAGCAGCCTCTCCTCCTATAATTCACCCCTCCACTTT
.,.,TRBV4-1,TRBJ1-1,CASSPTMTGNTEAFF,TGCGCCAGCAGCCCGACAATGACAGGGAACACTGAAGCTTTCTTT
.,.,TRBV19,TRBJ1-1,CASAGGGNTEAFF,TGTGCCAGTGCCGGCGGGGGGAACACTGAAGCTTTCTTT
TRBD2,once,TRBV10-3,TRBJ2-7,CAISESGLAHYEQYF,TGTGCCATCAGTGAGTCTGGACTAGCGCACTACGAGCAGTACTTC
.,.,TRBV7-9,TRBJ1-1,CASSLRSRDTEAFF,TGTGCCAGCAGCTTAAGGTCCAGGGACACTGAAGCTTTCTTT
.,.,TRBV7-2,TRBJ2-5,CASSLTLASGTQYF,TGTGCCAGCAGCTTAACCCTTGCCTCCGGGACCCAGTACTTC
TRBD1,once,TRBV28,TRBJ1-6,CASSPTGGVRSPLHF,TGTGCCAGCAGTCCCACAGGGGGCGTTCGGTCACCCCTCCACTTT
.,.,TRBV11-2,TRBJ2-3,CASSLGGVSGTDTQYF,TGTGCCAGCAGCTTAGGCGGAGTTTCTGGCACAGATACGCAGTATTTT
.,.,TRBV7-2,TRBJ2-1,CASSLDRVNEQFF,TGTGCCAGCAGCCTAGACCGAGTCAATGAGCAGTTCTTC
.,.,TRBV13,TRBJ1-6,CASSLGTRNSPLHF,TGTGCCAGCAGCTTAGGCACTCGGAATTCACCCCTCCACTTT
.,.,TRBV11-2,TRBJ1-2,CASSFSALGAGYTF,TGTGCCAGCAGCTTTTCTGCGTTGGGGGCTGGCTACACCTTC
TRBD1,.,TRBV7-2,TRBJ1-5,CASSLTGVSNQPQHF,TGTGCCAGCAGCTTAACAGGGGTTAGCAATCAGCCCCAGCATTTT
.,.,TRBV13,TRBJ1-4,CASSLNRATNEKLFF,TGTGCCAGCAGCTTAAACAGGGCAACTAATGAAAAACTGTTTTTT
TRBD1,.,TRBV5-6,TRBJ2-7,CASSFGTGEYEQYF,TGTGCCAGCAGCTTCGGGACAGGGGAATACGAGCAGTACTTC
.,.,TRBV28,TRBJ1-2,CASSPLFPDSYGYTF,TGTGCCAGCAGTCCCCTTTTTCCAGATTCCTATGGCTACACCTTC
.,.,TRBV28,TRBJ2-7,CASSSQGRGSYEQYF,TGTGCCAGCAGTTCGCAGGGCAGAGGCTCCTACGAGCAGTACTTC
.,.,TRBV7-8,TRBJ1-2,CASSPSRQGSYGYTF,TGTGCCAGCAGCCCCAGTAGGCAGGGGTCTTATGGCTACACCTTC
TRBD2,.,TRBV29-1,TRBJ2-1,CSVERAGAAYNEQFF,TGCAGCGTTGAAAGAGCGGGAGCCGCATACAATGAGCAGTTCTTC
TRBD2,.,TRBV9,TRBJ2-7,CASSVGAGGDEQYF,TGTGCCAGCAGCGTAGGTGCGGGAGGGGACGAGCAGTACTTC
.,.,TRBV19,TRBJ1-5,CASSIVGNRVYWDQPQHF,TGTGCCAGTAGTATAGTCGGGAACAGGGTTTATTGGGATCAGCCCCAGCATTTT
.,.,TRBV30,TRBJ1-3,CAWSLDSFPNTIYF,TGTGCCTGGAGTTTGGACAGTTTCCCAAACACCATATATTTT
TRBD2,.,TRBV29-1,TRBJ2-7,CSVGLAGGYEQYF,TGCAGCGTAGGACTAGCGGGAGGGTACGAGCAGTACTTC
TRBD1,once,TRBV29-1,TRBJ2-3,CSVVRQGSADTQYF,TGCAGCGTTGTGAGACAGGGTAGCGCAGATACGCAGTATTTT
.,once,TRBV19,TRBJ1-1,CASSMPTGLNTEAFF,TGTGCCAGTAGTATGCCCACAGGGTTGAACACTGAAGCTTTCTTT
TRBD1,.,TRBV19,TRBJ2-7,CASSPVGQGAHEQYF,TGTGCCAGTAGCCCCGTCGGACAGGGGGCCCACGAGCAGTACTTC
.,.,TRBV19,TRBJ2-2,CASSIVRQYPTGELFF,TGTGCCAGTAGTATAGTGAGACAGTACCCCACCGGGGAGCTGTTTTTT
.,.,TRBV7-2,TRBJ2-3,CASSSSTDTQYF,TGTGCCAGCAGCTCCTCCACAGATACGCAGTATTTT
.,few,TRBV2,TRBJ1-5,CASKGQGNQPQHF,TGTGCCAGCAAAGGACAAGGCAATCAGCCCCAGCATTTT
.,.,TRBV7-2,TRBJ1-2,CASSSRQGQRGGYTF,TGTGCCAGCAGCTCCCGCCAGGGACAACGAGGGGGCTACACCTTC
.,.,TRBV5-6,TRBJ2-3,CASSFPGSPSTDTQYF,TGTGCCAGCAGCTTCCCGGGATCCCCTAGCACAGATACGCAGTATTTT
TRBD2,.,TRBV5-1,TRBJ2-3,CASSLEGLAQVDPTDTQYF,TGCGCCAGCAGCTTGGAAGGACTAGCGCAAGTCGATCCCACAGATACGCAGTATTTT
TRBD1,.,TRBV2,TRBJ1-1,CAIEATGSNTEAFF,TGTGCCATTGAAGCGACAGGGTCGAACACTGAAGCTTTCTTT
TRBD1,.,TRBV2,TRBJ1-1,CASSDLTGGANNEAFF,TGTGCCAGCAGTGATCTGACAGGGGGCGCAAATAACGAAGCTTTCTTT
.,once,TRBV7-9,TRBJ2-3,CASGTHRAHVDTQYF,TGTGCCAGCGGAACACACAGGGCTCATGTAGATACGCAGTATTTT
TRBD1,.,TRBV5-1,TRBJ2-7,CASSLGWTGVYEQYF,TGCGCCAGCAGCCTAGGATGGACAGGGGTCTACGAGCAGTACTTC
.,.,TRBV28,TRBJ2-5,CASSPGGAMETQYF,TGTGCCAGCAGCCCCGGGGGAGCAATGGAGACCCAGTACTTC
TRBD2,.,TRBV7-3,TRBJ2-1,CASSFSAGPYNEQFF,TGTGCCAGCAGCTTTTCAGCGGGGCCGTACAATGAGCAGTTCTTC
.,.,TRBV21-1,TRBJ1-6,CASSRRDRGGDNSPLHF,TGTGCCAGCAGCAGAAGGGACAGGGGTGGGGATAATTCACCCCTCCACTTT
.,once,TRBV9,TRBJ2-1,CASSDQDTGNNEQFF,TGTGCCAGCAGCGACCAAGATACGGGGAACAATGAGCAGTTCTTC
.,few,TRBV6-5,TRBJ1-4,CASNRAPNEKLFF,TGTGCCAGCAACAGGGCGCCTAATGAAAAACTGTTTTTT